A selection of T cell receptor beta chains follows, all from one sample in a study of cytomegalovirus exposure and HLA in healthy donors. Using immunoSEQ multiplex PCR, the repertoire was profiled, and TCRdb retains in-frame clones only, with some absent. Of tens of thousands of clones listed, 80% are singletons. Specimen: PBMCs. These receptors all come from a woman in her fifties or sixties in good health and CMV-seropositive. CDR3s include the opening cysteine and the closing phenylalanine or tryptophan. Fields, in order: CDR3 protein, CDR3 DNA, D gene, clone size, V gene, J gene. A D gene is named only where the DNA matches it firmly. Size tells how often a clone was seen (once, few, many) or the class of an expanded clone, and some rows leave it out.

CASSLNTGRSQAYNEQFF	TGTGCCAGCAGCTTAAATACAGGGCGTAGTCAGGCCTACAATGAGCAGTTCTTC	.	few	TRBV7-9	TRBJ2-1
CASSLVWNTEAFF	TGCGCCAGCAGCTTGGTATGGAACACTGAAGCTTTCTTT	.	.	TRBV5-1	TRBJ1-1
CATGGFNYGYTF	TGTGCCACAGGGGGTTTTAACTATGGCTACACCTTC	TRBD1	.	TRBV7-3	TRBJ1-2
CASSLLAGEETQYF	TGTGCCAGCTCCTTACTAGCGGGAGAGGAGACCCAGTACTTC	TRBD2	.	TRBV27	TRBJ2-5
CASTQQGYRNEKLFF	TGTGCCAGCACCCAACAGGGATACAGGAATGAAAAACTGTTTTTT	.	.	TRBV5-8	TRBJ1-4
CASSLSNYRVGSPLHF	TGTGCCAGCAGTTTATCTAACTACAGGGTTGGGTCACCCCTCCACTTT	.	.	TRBV27	TRBJ1-6
CASETGGNSPLHF	TGTGCCAGCGAGACAGGGGGCAATTCACCCCTCCACTTT	TRBD1	.	TRBV7-9	TRBJ1-6
CATSKTVLNTEAFF	TGTGCCACAAGTAAGACAGTTTTGAACACTGAAGCTTTCTTT	.	once	TRBV10-3	TRBJ1-1
CSVVSLDTQYF	TGCAGCGTTGTAAGCTTAGATACGCAGTATTTT	.	.	TRBV29-1	TRBJ2-3
CAIRPGSLGKLFF	TGTGCCATCAGACCCGGGAGCCTAGGAAAACTGTTTTTT	.	.	TRBV10-3	TRBJ1-4
CASSFASGGYEQYF	TGTGCCAGCTCCTTCGCTAGCGGGGGTTACGAGCAGTACTTC	TRBD2	.	TRBV6-5	TRBJ2-7
CASSHDTGNTEAFF	TGTGCCAGCAGCCATGATACGGGTAACACTGAAGCTTTCTTT	.	.	TRBV4-2	TRBJ1-1
CASRFLRGGYNEQFF	TGCGCCAGCAGGTTTCTGCGGGGGGGATACAATGAGCAGTTCTTC	TRBD2	.	TRBV5-1	TRBJ2-1
CASSDSRGGAPGTQYF	TGTGCCAGCAGTGATTCGAGGGGGGGCGCGCCCGGGACCCAGTACTTC	.	.	TRBV25-1	TRBJ2-5
CASSAASGLTGANVLTF	TGTGCCAGCAGCGCGGCGTCAGGGTTGACTGGGGCCAACGTCCTGACTTTC	.	.	TRBV7-9	TRBJ2-6
CAWSSASGFKNEQFF	TGTGCCTGGAGCTCCGCCAGCGGCTTTAAAAATGAGCAGTTCTTC	.	.	TRBV30	TRBJ2-1
CASSLAGQGQETQYF	TGTGCCAGCAGCTTGGCGGGACAGGGCCAAGAGACCCAGTACTTC	TRBD1	.	TRBV5-6	TRBJ2-5
CSVESQGQYF	TGCAGCGTTGAAAGTCAGGGCCAGTACTTC	.	few	TRBV29-1	TRBJ2-5
CAWSPRGYEQFF	TGTGCCTGGAGTCCTAGGGGGTATGAGCAGTTCTTC	.	.	TRBV30	TRBJ2-1
CASSELRGSWEGPQHF	TGTGCCAGCAGTGAGTTGCGAGGGTCGTGGGAAGGGCCCCAGCATTTT	.	once	TRBV2	TRBJ1-5
CSVESTRQGMAQYF	TGCAGCGTTGAATCAACGCGTCAGGGGATGGCGCAGTATTTT	.	once	TRBV29-1	TRBJ2-3
CASSLKGGWNYGYTF	TGTGCCAGCAGCTTAAAGGGGGGGTGGAACTATGGCTACACCTTC	.	.	TRBV11-2	TRBJ1-2
CATRRNPGQGRYNEQFF	TGTGCCACCAGGAGAAACCCGGGACAGGGGCGATACAATGAGCAGTTCTTC	TRBD1	.	TRBV15	TRBJ2-1
CASSGVRGGDTEAFF	TGTGCCAGCAGTGGCGTGAGGGGGGGCGACACTGAAGCTTTCTTT	.	.	TRBV2	TRBJ1-1
CSAMTDRATEAFF	TGCAGCGCCATGACGGACAGGGCGACTGAAGCTTTCTTT	TRBD1	.	TRBV29-1	TRBJ1-1
CASSRTGVNEKLFF	TGTGCCAGCAGCCGGACAGGGGTTAATGAAAAACTGTTTTTT	TRBD1	few	TRBV11-3	TRBJ1-4
CASRAGVSGNTIYF	TGTGCCAGCAGGGCGGGCGTCTCAGGAAACACCATATATTTT	.	once	TRBV6-1	TRBJ1-3
CASLRLAKNNEQFF	TGTGCCAGCCTCAGACTAGCGAAAAACAATGAGCAGTTCTTC	TRBD2	.	TRBV2	TRBJ2-1
CASSLDGYEQFF	TGTGCCAGCAGCTTAGACGGGTATGAGCAGTTCTTC	.	.	TRBV11-2	TRBJ2-1
CASRGQGDSPLHF	TGTGCCAGCAGGGGACAGGGCGATTCACCCCTCCACTTT	TRBD1	.	TRBV6-5	TRBJ1-6
CASSFPAGGQGAQYF	TGTGCCAGCAGCTTCCCAGCAGGGGGACAGGGGGCCCAGTACTTC	TRBD1	.	TRBV7-9	TRBJ2-5